This TCR beta chain comes out of a study of T cells in localized non-small cell lung cancer. Study conclusions and caveats: Adjacent lung held a median 57 of the top 100 tumor clones.

CDR3 length: 18 amino acids. V was cut by 4 bases and J by 6 bases, with 28 bases left in between. CDR1 is SGHRS, CDR2 YFSETQ, per germline. The repertoire was sequenced with immunoSEQ multiplex PCR; TCRdb's copy has only in-frame clones and lacks some. The sample has roughly 48,000 clones; approximately 77% are singletons. A word on this clone: The antigen is not known.

Sequenced material: peripheral blood, taken before any cancer treatment. The V and J genes are TRBV5-1 and TRBJ1-1, with D perhaps TRBD1 (5 bases). The receptor comes from a man between 40 and 70 years old with stage I squamous cell lung carcinoma. The CDR3 DNA is TGCGCCAGCAGCAGGCTGGGGATTACCGAGGGGTACAAGGCTGAAGCTTTCTTT. Translation gives CASSRLGITEGYKAEAFF.